The 32 T cell receptor beta chains reported below all come from one sample, sequenced in a study of blood T cells in healthy people across ages (dated by TCRdb to the mid-2010s). The library was generated by 5' RACE. Sequenced using an Illumina HiSeq 2500. A second PCR of roughly 6 to 11 cycles was run with a J-beta primer mix and a sample-barcoded 5' primer. TCRdb reanalyzed the raw reads on its own, using fastp at Q25 for trimming and MiXCR for clone calling, and kept in-frame beta chains. When rows share a CDR3 protein, they turn into one entry using the most common DNA and genes. Present in this sample are about 1.1 million distinct CDR3 sequences, around two fifths of which were seen just once. Around 14% of the sample comes from the top ten. Source material: blood. The receptors here all came from a man between 18 and 35 years old in good health.

The chain uses TRBV4-1 and TRBJ2-3, with D unresolved. This CDR3 is built from 15 residues. V lost 0 bases and J 4 bases, leaving 11 bases between the germline ends. Germline CDR1 and CDR2: MGHRA and YSYEKL. The CDR3 sequence: CASSQDGSAADTQYF. The CDR3 coding sequence is TGCGCCAGCAGCCAAGACGGCTCAGCCGCAGATACGCAGTATTTT.

The rearrangement links TRBV6-2 or TRBV6-3 to TRBJ2-6; perhaps TRBD1 as D (6 bases). V lost 6 bases and J 3 bases, leaving 18 bases between the germline ends. This CDR3 is 17 amino acids long. Germline values: CDR1 MNHEY, CDR2 SVGEGT. CDR3 amino acids: CASSRHQTGFGANVLTF. CDR3 bases: TGTGCCAGCAGCCGACACCAGACAGGCTTTGGGGCCAACGTCCTGACTTTC.

This clonotype came up a few times. The chain recombines TRBV3-1 with TRBJ1-2; 7 bases line up with TRBD1. CDR3 size: 13 residues. Germline V CDR1 and CDR2: LGHDT, YNNKEL (reference sequence). Trimming took 4 bases from V and 7 from J; bases not matched to a gene: 6. The CDR3: CASSRQGHPGYTF. The CDR3 nucleotides read TGTGCCAGCAGCCGACAGGGACATCCTGGCTACACCTTC.

Details on this clonotype: The CDR3 end shows no conserved phenylalanine or tryptophan, and so a read error is likely. The chain is built from TRBV15 and TRBJ1-4; TRBD1 matches at 8 bases. With 3 bases clipped from V and 5 bases from J, the junction kept 2 bases outside the gene matches. This CDR3 has 14 amino acids. Germline values: CDR1 LNHNV, CDR2 YYDKDF (reference sequence). The CDR3 DNA follows: TGTGCCACCAGCAGGGGACAGGAGAATGAAAAACTGTTTCTT. Protein product: CATSRGQENEKLFL.

The genes are TRBV5-1 and TRBJ1-1; possibly TRBD1 for D (5 bases). The CDR3 has 14 amino acids. Germline V gene sequence: CDR1 SGHRS, CDR2 YFSETQ. The V end lost 4 bases, the J end lost 4 bases, and 14 bases lay between the germline ends. The CDR3 here is CASSAAKGFTEAFF. For the CDR3, the DNA is TGCGCCAGCAGCGCAGCCAAGGGGTTCACTGAAGCTTTCTTT.

The chain is built from TRBV20-1 and TRBJ1-2, with 7 bases that match TRBD1. Germline V lookup: CDR1 DFQATT, CDR2 SNEGSKA (reference sequence). The CDR3 length is 13 residues. Unmatched junction bases numbered 2, after V lost 0 bases and J lost 4 bases. CDR3 sequence reads: CSAREQGSYGYTF. The CDR3 nucleotides are TGCAGTGCTAGAGAACAGGGGAGCTATGGCTACACCTTC.

This clonotype occurred a few times. The J gene is TRBJ2-5, the V gene TRBV7-3; 7 bases line up with TRBD2. In germline, CDR1 is SGHTA, CDR2 FQGTGA. There are 13 residues in the CDR3. Trimming cost V 0 bases and J 11 bases; bases outside gene matches: 6. Written as DNA, the CDR3 is TGTGCCAGCAGCTTAACTGGGAGGGATGAGCAGTACTTC. Protein sequence: CASSLTGRDEQYF.

The rearrangement uses TRBV3-1 and TRBJ1-2; D is uncertain. This CDR3 spans 13 amino acids. Germline V gene data show CDR1 as LGHDT and CDR2 as YNNKEL (reference sequence). V lost 2 bases to trimming and J lost 8 bases, with 12 bases between them. The CDR3 region has the DNA TGTGCCAGCAGCCAATTATCCGATGTAGGCTACACCTTC. This encodes CASSQLSDVGYTF.

This clonotype has ten or more counts. V is TRBV16 and J is TRBJ2-2, with D hard to call. V was clipped by 7 bases and J by 1 base, with 7 bases between them. The CDR3 runs to 13 residues. The germline gives CDR1 KGHSY, CDR2 FQNENV. CDR3 protein: CASTIKNTGELFF. CDR3 in DNA: TGTGCCAGCACCATCAAGAACACCGGGGAGCTGTTTTTT.

V gene TRBV4-3 combines with J gene TRBJ2-4, with D hard to call. Germline CDR1 LGHNA, CDR2 YSLEER. V dropped 0 bases and J dropped 6 bases, with 6 bases sitting between them. This CDR3 is built from 13 residues. CDR3 in amino acids: CASSQDGRNIQYF. The CDR3 DNA is TGCGCCAGCAGCCAAGATGGAAGAAACATTCAGTACTTC.

There are a few counts of this clonotype. The rearrangement joins TRBV5-1 to TRBJ2-3, with 7 bases fitting TRBD1. Unmatched junction bases numbered 7, after V lost 2 bases and J lost 1 base. Germline CDR1 is SGHRS and CDR2 is YFSETQ. The CDR3 has 16 residues. As DNA, the CDR3 is TGCGCCAGCAGCTTTCGATCCGGGACAGGCACAGATACGCAGTATTTT. It yields the protein CASSFRSGTGTDTQYF.

This clonotype was picked up a small number of times. The CDR3 DNA reads as TGTGCCAGCAGCGTAGGGGCAAGGGGGGACCTGTTTTTT. This sequence encodes CASSVGARGDLFF. J is TRBJ1-4 and V is TRBV9; D may be TRBD1 (6 bases). Trimming left V 0 bases short and J 14 bases short, with 14 bases between. The CDR3 spans 13 residues. Germline-derived CDR1 and CDR2 are SGDLS and YYNGEE. Drawing the rest from reference TRBV9 and TRBJ1-4, the complete variable domain is DSGVTQTPKHLITATGQRVTLRCSPRSGDLSVYWYQQSLDQGLQFLIQYYNGEERAKGNILERFSAQQFPDLHSELNLSSLELGDSALYFCASSVGARGDLFFGSGTQLSVL.

The genes are TRBV2 and TRBJ1-4; D may be TRBD1 (5 bases). This CDR3 is 14 amino acids long. The V gene lost 3 bases and the J gene lost 4 bases, with 9 bases spanning the gap. Germline CDR1 is SNHLY and CDR2 is FYNNEI. In DNA form, the CDR3 reads TGTGCCAGCAGTGATAGGAGGGGTAATGAAAAACTGTTTTTT. Protein product: CASSDRRGNEKLFF.

This CDR3 is CASSLDGGYSYNSPLHF. The CDR3 nucleotides are TGTGCCAGCAGCTTAGACGGCGGATACTCCTATAATTCACCCCTCCACTTT. The chain has TRBV7-2 and TRBJ1-6; D unresolved. The ends were cut back, 1 base at V and 0 bases at J, with 10 bases in the middle. From germline, CDR1 is SGHTA and CDR2 FQGNSA. The CDR3 is 17 residues long. The variable domain in full, completed from reference TRBV7-2 and TRBJ1-6, reads GAGVSQSPSNKVTEKGKDVELRCDPISGHTALYWYRQSLGQGLEFLIYFQGNSAPDKSGLPSDRFSAERTGGSVSTLTIQRTQQEDSAVYLCASSLDGGYSYNSPLHFGNGTRLTVT.

The V gene is TRBV20-1, the J gene TRBJ2-5; 11 nucleotides match TRBD2. Trimming removed 6 bases from V and 1 base from J; junction bases left unmatched: 4. Germline lookup yields CDR1 DFQATT and CDR2 SNEGSKA (reference sequence). The CDR3 runs to 14 residues. The CDR3 region has the DNA TGCAGTGCCGGGACTAGCGGAGTCCAAGAGACCCAGTACTTC. As protein: CSAGTSGVQETQYF.

The rearrangement links TRBV7-9 to TRBJ2-1; 7 bases agree with TRBD2. The better agreement between TRBJ2-7 and the DNA end casts doubt on the J call. The CDR3 has 17 amino acids. CDR1 and CDR2 (germline): SEHNR, FQNEAQ (reference sequence). CDR3 sequence: CASSFLSSGSSYNEQYF. As DNA, the CDR3 is TGTGCCAGCAGCTTCTTATCTAGCGGTTCCTCCTACAATGAGCAGTACTTC.

The rearrangement joins TRBV12-3 or TRBV12-4 to TRBJ2-1; 7 positions match TRBD2. V was pared by 3 bases and J by 11 bases, with 7 bases of the junction left unmatched. CDR3 length: 13 residues. The CDR3 spells CASSLTSSYKQFF. CDR3 nucleotides: TGTGCCAGCAGTTTGACTAGCAGCTATAAGCAGTTCTTC.

This clonotype appeared once. The chain has TRBV12-3 or TRBV12-4 and TRBJ2-3, with 10 bases matching TRBD1. The CDR3 has 16 residues. V was pared by 3 bases and J by 3 bases, with 6 bases of the junction left unmatched. DNA of the CDR3: TGTGCCAGCAGTTTTAGGGGACAGGGGATGACAGATACGCAGTATTTT. Its protein product is CASSFRGQGMTDTQYF.

This clonotype has more than one count but fewer than ten. J is TRBJ1-5 and V is TRBV5-5, with D unclear. This CDR3 has 15 amino acids. Germline loops: CDR1 SGHKS, CDR2 YYEKEE (reference sequence). Trimming took 0 bases from V and 5 from J, leaving 12 bases between them. CDR3 sequence reads: CASSLAAPSYQPQHF. The CDR3 coding sequence is TGTGCCAGCAGCTTGGCCGCGCCCTCGTATCAGCCCCAGCATTTT.

This clonotype occurred a few times. This CDR3 is CSAQDRSLGEQYF. For the CDR3, the DNA is TGCAGCGCTCAAGACAGAAGTCTGGGAGAGCAGTACTTC. The V gene is TRBV29-1, the J gene TRBJ2-7; TRBD1 might be the D (5 bases). CDR3 length: 13 amino acids. The germline gives CDR1 SQVTM, CDR2 ANQGSEA. Trimming stripped 7 bases from V and 7 bases from J, with 20 bases between.

This clonotype was counted only a few times. The chain links TRBV4-3 to TRBJ2-7, with D hard to call. V lost 0 bases to trimming and J lost 2 bases, with 17 bases between them. CDR3 length: 17 residues. CDR1 LGHNA and CDR2 YSLEER come from the germline V gene. CDR3 sequence reads: CASSQDAAQMGTYEQYF. The CDR3 DNA reads as TGCGCCAGCAGCCAAGATGCGGCCCAGATGGGGACCTACGAGCAGTACTTC.

Of note for this clonotype: Possible read error: a much larger clone is one base away. Here the CDR3 reads CASSPASGDTQYF. In DNA, the CDR3 is TGTGCCAGCAGCCCGGCTAGCGGGGATACGCAGTATTTT. V gene TRBV12-3 or TRBV12-4 combines with J gene TRBJ2-3; TRBD2 aligns across 8 bases. This CDR3 is 13 amino acids long. J was trimmed by 6 bases and V by 6 bases; bases with no gene match: 5.

This clonotype was detected only once. The chain combines TRBV5-1 with TRBJ1-2, with D perhaps matching TRBD1 (6 bases). Germline CDR1 reads SGHRS; CDR2 reads YFSETQ. The CDR3 covers 11 residues. V was shortened by 0 bases and J by 13 bases, with 10 bases between the two germline ends. The CDR3 loop is CASSLDGGITF. The DNA for the CDR3 is TGCGCCAGCAGCTTGGATGGGGGCATCACCTTC.

This clonotype appeared a few times. The gene calls are TRBV4-1 and TRBJ1-1; 7 nucleotides match TRBD1. The CDR3 extends over 13 amino acids. V shed 4 bases, J shed 7 bases, and the junction held 6 bases outside the gene matches. Per the germline V gene, CDR1 is MGHRA and CDR2 is YSYEKL. This CDR3 is CASSLSNRGEAFF. CDR3 coding DNA: TGCGCCAGCAGCCTCTCGAACAGGGGTGAAGCTTTCTTT.

This clonotype was observed many times. The chain has TRBV29-1 and TRBJ2-3, with no clear D. V lost 2 bases and J lost 4, with 7 bases in between. The V gene's germline CDR1 is SQVTM and CDR2 ANQGSEA. CDR3 length: 12 amino acids. CDR3 bases: TGCAGCGTTGAACCAGGTTCAGATACGCAGTATTTT. It codes for CSVEPGSDTQYF.

This clonotype showed up many times. The chain has TRBV4-3 and TRBJ2-3; 8 positions agree with TRBD2. CDR3 length equals 15 residues. Germline CDR1 and CDR2: LGHNA and YSLEER. The trim removed 5 bases at V and 1 base at J, leaving 5 bases unmatched. This CDR3 reads CASSSRGGRTDTQYF. The CDR3 DNA follows: TGCGCCAGCAGCTCACGGGGGGGACGCACAGATACGCAGTATTTT.

This clonotype appeared a few times. The chain recombines TRBV25-1 with TRBJ1-2; no definite D call. Trimming took 4 bases from V and 4 from J, leaving 16 bases between them. The CDR3 loop spans 15 amino acids. Germline CDR1 is MGHDK and CDR2 is SYGVNS. This CDR3 reads CASSGFVSGSYGYTF. DNA of the CDR3: TGTGCCAGCAGTGGCTTCGTGTCCGGAAGCTATGGCTACACCTTC.

The rearrangement uses TRBV4-1 and TRBJ1-1; perhaps TRBD1 as D (5 bases). Germline loops: CDR1 MGHRA, CDR2 YSYEKL. This CDR3 spans 16 amino acids. V was trimmed by 1 base and J by 8 bases, leaving 20 bases between them. The CDR3 loop is CASSQVGGGDTTEAFF. The CDR3 DNA reads TGCGCCAGCAGCCAAGTGGGCGGGGGAGACACTACCGAAGCTTTCTTT.

This chain links TRBV7-3 with TRBJ1-1; possibly TRBD1 for D (5 bases). V gave up 5 bases and J gave up 6 bases, with 16 bases separating them. The CDR3 runs 14 residues. Looked up from germline, CDR1 is SGHTA and CDR2 is FQGTGA. The CDR3 loop is CASSVIREFAEAFF. The CDR3 coding sequence is TGTGCCAGCAGCGTTATCAGGGAGTTCGCTGAAGCTTTCTTT.

In the case of this clonotype: This may be a read error: a much more frequent sequence differs by one nucleotide. The V gene is TRBV29-1, the J gene TRBJ2-5; 10 bases agree with TRBD1. This CDR3 is 14 amino acids long. Germline loops: CDR1 SQVTM, CDR2 ANQGSEA. The V gene end was trimmed by 6 bases and the J gene end by 11 bases; junction bases not matched to a gene: 15. CDR3 sequence (DNA): TGCAGCGTCTGGGGGACAGGGGTATCCAATGAGCAGTACTTC. Its protein product is CSVWGTGVSNEQYF.

The chain joins TRBV9 to TRBJ2-3, with 9 bases lining up with TRBD2. Germline lookup yields CDR1 SGDLS and CDR2 YYNGEE. V shed 4 bases and J 4 bases; nucleotides not matched to a gene: 16. The CDR3 is 18 amino acids. The DNA of the CDR3 is TGTGCCAGCAGCCCAAGACTAGCGGTACCACCTGTTGCAGATACGCAGTATTTT. Translation gives CASSPRLAVPPVADTQYF.

This rearrangement joins TRBV6-2 or TRBV6-3 to TRBJ1-2, with D uncertain. V was shortened by 5 bases and J by 6 bases, with 7 bases between the two germline ends. This CDR3 spans 11 amino acids. Germline V gene sequence: CDR1 MNHEY, CDR2 SVGEGT. The CDR3 DNA is TGTGCCAGCAGTATATCCCATGGCTACACCTTC. Amino acid sequence: CASSISHGYTF.